Sequencing of this T cell receptor beta chain was carried out in a study of T cell repertoires in cytomegalovirus infection. Across the whole study: In public TCR beta signatures, there were indications of both CMV infection and matching HLA type.

TCRdb reprocessed the reads via MiXCR and lists one record per CDR3 protein. The sample comprises 400,000 or so distinct CDR3 sequences, about a sixth of which are singletons, and roughly 9% rests with the top ten. Notes on the study in general: Pooled public TCR beta family frequency picked out CMV carriers with the relevant HLA.

J lost 4 bases, V lost 7 bases, and 9 bases had no gene match. The CDR3 sequence is 15 residues long. This clonotype was recorded many times. Antigen: not known. Sequenced input: PBMCs. The sequence was collected from a human donor in good health (CMV status not recorded). Some clones in this sample may be carry-over from other donors' samples. J is TRBJ2-3 and V is TRBV12-3 or TRBV12-4; 9 bases are shared with TRBD2. This chain's CDR3 is CASKLGRGGPDTQYF. The CDR3 DNA reads as TGTGCCAGCAAACTTGGGCGGGGGGGCCCAGATACGCAGTATTTT.